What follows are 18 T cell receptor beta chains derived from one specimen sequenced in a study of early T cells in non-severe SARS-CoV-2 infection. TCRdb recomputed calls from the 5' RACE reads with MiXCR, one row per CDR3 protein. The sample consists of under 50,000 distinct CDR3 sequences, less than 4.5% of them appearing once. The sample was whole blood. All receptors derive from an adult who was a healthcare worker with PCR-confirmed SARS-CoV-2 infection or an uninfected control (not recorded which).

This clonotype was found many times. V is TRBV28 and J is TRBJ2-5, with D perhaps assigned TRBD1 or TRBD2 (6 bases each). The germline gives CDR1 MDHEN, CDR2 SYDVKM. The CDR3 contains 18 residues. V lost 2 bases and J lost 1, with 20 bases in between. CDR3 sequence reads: CASSLRGLGGGSQETQYF. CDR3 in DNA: TGTGCCAGCAGTTTAAGAGGTCTCGGAGGGGGATCCCAAGAGACCCAGTACTTC.

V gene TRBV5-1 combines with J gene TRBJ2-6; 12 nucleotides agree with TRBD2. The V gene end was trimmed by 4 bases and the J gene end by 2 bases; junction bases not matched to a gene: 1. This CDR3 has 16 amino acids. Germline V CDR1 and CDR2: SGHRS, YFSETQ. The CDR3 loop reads CASSRTSGTGANVLTF. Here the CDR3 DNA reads TGCGCCAGCAGCCGGACTAGCGGGACTGGGGCCAACGTCCTGACTTTC.

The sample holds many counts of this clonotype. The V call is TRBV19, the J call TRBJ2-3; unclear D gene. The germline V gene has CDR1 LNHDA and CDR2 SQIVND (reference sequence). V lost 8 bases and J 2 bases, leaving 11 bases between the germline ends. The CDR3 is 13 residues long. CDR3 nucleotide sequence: TGTGCCAGTCGCGCCGGATACACAGATACGCAGTATTTT. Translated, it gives CASRAGYTDTQYF.

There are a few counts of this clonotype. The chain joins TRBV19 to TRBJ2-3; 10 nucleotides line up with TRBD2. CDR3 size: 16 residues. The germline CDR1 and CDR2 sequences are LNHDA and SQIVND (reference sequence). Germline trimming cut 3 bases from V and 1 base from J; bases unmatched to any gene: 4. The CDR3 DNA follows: TGTGCCAGTAGTATGGCTAGCGGGGGTCGCACAGATACGCAGTATTTT. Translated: CASSMASGGRTDTQYF.

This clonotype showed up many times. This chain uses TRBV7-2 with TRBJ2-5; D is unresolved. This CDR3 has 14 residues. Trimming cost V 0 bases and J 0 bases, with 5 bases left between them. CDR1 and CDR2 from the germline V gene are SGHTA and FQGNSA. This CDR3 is CASSLARNQETQYF. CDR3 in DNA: TGTGCCAGCAGCTTAGCCCGGAACCAAGAGACCCAGTACTTC.

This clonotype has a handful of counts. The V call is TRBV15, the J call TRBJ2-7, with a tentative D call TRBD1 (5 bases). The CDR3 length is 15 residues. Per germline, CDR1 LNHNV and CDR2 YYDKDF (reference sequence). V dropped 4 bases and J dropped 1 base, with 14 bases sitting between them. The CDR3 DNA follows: TGTGCCACCAGCATTGGCACAGGCCGTTCCTACGAGCAGTACTTC. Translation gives CATSIGTGRSYEQYF.

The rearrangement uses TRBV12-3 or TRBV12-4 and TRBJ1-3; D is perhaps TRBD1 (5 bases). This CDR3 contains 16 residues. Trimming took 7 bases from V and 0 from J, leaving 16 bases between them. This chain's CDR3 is CASTPVRQSSGNTIYF. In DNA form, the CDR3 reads TGTGCCAGCACCCCCGTCCGACAGAGCTCTGGAAACACCATATATTTT.

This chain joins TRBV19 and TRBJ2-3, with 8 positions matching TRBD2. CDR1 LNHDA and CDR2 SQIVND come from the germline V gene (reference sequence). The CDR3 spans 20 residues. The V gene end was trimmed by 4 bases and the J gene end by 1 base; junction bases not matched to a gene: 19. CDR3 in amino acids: CASSTAPGQRGQRGTDTQYF. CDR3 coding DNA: TGTGCCAGTAGTACGGCCCCTGGCCAGCGGGGGCAGAGAGGCACAGATACGCAGTATTTT.

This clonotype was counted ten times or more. CDR3 in amino acids: CASSFSGRASYEQYF. The CDR3 coding sequence is TGTGCCAGCAGCTTTAGCGGGAGGGCCTCCTACGAGCAGTACTTC. This sequence joins TRBV11-2 and TRBJ2-7, with 11 bases lining up with TRBD2. Germline CDR1 is SGHAT and CDR2 is FQNNGV. The V gene end was trimmed by 3 bases and the J gene end by 0 bases; junction bases not matched to a gene: 1. This CDR3 has 15 amino acids. Supplemented by reference TRBV11-2 and TRBJ2-7, the full variable domain reads EAGVAQSPRYKIIEKRQSVAFWCNPISGHATLYWYQQILGQGPKLLIQFQNNGVVDDSQLPKDRFSAERLKGVDSTLKIQPAKLEDSAVYLCASSFSGRASYEQYFGPGTRLTVT.

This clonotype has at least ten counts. The CDR3 loop is CASRASGLGANEQFF. In nucleotides, the CDR3 is TGTGCCAGCAGAGCTAGCGGGTTGGGGGCCAATGAGCAGTTCTTC. The chain combines TRBV12-3 or TRBV12-4 with TRBJ2-1; 8 bases map to TRBD2. V lost 6 bases and J lost 6; bases outside the gene matches: 10. The CDR3 has 15 amino acids.

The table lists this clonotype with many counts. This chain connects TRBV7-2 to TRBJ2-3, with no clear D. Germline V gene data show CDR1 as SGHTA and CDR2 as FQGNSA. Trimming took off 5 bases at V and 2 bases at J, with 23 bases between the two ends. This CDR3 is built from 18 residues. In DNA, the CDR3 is TGTGCCAGCAGCCAATCAGTGACCCAATTCAAATTCACAGATACGCAGTATTTT. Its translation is CASSQSVTQFKFTDTQYF.

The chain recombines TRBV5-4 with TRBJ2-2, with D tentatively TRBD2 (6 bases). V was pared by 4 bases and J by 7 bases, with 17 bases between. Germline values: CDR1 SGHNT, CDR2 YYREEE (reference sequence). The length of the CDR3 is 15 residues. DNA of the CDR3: TGTGCCAGCAGCCCTAGGAGGGGAGAAAACGGGGAGCTGTTTTTT. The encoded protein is CASSPRRGENGELFF.

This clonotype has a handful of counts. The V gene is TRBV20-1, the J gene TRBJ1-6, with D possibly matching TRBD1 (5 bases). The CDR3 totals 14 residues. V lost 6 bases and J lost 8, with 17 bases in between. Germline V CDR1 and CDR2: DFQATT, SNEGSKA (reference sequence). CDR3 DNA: TGCAGTGCCGGCCGAGGGGACGGCGATTCACCCCTCCACTTT. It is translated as CSAGRGDGDSPLHF.

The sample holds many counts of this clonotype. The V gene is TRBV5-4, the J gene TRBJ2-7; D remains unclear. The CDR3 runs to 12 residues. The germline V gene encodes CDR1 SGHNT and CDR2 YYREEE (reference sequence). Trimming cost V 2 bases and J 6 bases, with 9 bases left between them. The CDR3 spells CASSFPPGEQYF. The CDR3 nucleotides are TGTGCCAGCAGCTTCCCGCCTGGCGAGCAGTACTTC. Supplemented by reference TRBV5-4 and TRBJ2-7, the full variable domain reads ETGVTQSPTHLIKTRGQQVTLRCSSQSGHNTVSWYQQALGQGPQFIFQYYREEENGRGNFPPRFSGLQFPNYSSELNVNALELDDSALYLCASSFPPGEQYFGPGTRLTVT.

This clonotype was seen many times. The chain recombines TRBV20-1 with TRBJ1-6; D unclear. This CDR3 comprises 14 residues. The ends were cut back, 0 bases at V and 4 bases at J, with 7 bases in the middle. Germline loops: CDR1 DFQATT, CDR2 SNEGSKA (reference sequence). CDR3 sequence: CSAREARYNSPLHF. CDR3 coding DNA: TGCAGTGCTAGAGAAGCCCGGTATAATTCACCCCTCCACTTT.

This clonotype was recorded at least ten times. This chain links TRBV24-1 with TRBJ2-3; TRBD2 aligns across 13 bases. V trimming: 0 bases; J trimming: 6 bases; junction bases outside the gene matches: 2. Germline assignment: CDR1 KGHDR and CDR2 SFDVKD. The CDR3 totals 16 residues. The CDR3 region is CATSDLTSGGADTQYF. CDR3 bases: TGTGCCACCAGTGATTTGACTAGCGGGGGGGCGGATACGCAGTATTTT.

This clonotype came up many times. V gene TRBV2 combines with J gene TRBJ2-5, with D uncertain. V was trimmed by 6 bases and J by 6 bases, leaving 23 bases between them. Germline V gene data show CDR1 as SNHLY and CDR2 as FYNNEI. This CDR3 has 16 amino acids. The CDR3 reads CASRIWGRVSGKTQYF. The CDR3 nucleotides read TGTGCCAGCAGAATTTGGGGAAGAGTAAGTGGAAAGACCCAGTACTTC.

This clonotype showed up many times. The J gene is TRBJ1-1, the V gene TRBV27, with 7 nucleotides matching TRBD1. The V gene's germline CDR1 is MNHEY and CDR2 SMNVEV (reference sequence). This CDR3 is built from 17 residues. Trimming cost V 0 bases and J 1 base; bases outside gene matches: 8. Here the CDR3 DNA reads TGTGCCAGCAGTTTATCGTGGGGGACAGCTAAGAACACTGAAGCTTTCTTT. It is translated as CASSLSWGTAKNTEAFF.